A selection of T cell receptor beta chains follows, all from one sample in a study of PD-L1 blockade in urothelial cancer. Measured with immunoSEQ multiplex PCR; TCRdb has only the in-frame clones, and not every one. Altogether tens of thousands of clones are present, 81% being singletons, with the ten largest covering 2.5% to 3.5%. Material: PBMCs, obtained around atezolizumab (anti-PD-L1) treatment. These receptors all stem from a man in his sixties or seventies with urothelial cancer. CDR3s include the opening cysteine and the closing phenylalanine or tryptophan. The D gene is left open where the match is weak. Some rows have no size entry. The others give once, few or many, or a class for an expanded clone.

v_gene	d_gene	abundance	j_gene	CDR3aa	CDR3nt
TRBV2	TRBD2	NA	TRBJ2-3	CASSEGGGRLDTQYF	TGTGCCAGCAGTGAAGGAGGCGGGAGATTGGATACGCAGTATTTT
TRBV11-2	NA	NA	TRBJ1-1	CASSPRAGGNTEAFF	TGTGCCAGCAGCCCCCGAGCGGGGGGGAACACTGAAGCTTTCTTT
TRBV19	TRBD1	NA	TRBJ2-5	CASSIGGTGAQETQYF	TGTGCCAGTAGTATAGGTGGGACAGGGGCCCAAGAGACCCAGTACTTC
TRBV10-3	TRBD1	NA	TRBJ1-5	CAISETPGTENNQPQHF	TGTGCCATCAGTGAGACACCCGGGACAGAAAACAATCAGCCCCAGCATTTT
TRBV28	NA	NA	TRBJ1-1	CASRKNRVSTEAFF	TGTGCCAGCAGAAAAAACAGGGTCTCGACTGAAGCTTTCTTT
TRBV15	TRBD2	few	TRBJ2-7	CATSSVAGGAEQYF	TGTGCCACCAGCAGTGTCGCGGGAGGTGCCGAGCAGTACTTC
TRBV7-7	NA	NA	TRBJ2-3	CASSLAGEDTQYF	TGTGCTAGCAGCTTAGCAGGGGAAGATACGCAGTATTTT
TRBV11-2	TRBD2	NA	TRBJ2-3	CAGTGGRNTDTQYF	TGTGCCGGGACGGGAGGTCGGAACACAGATACGCAGTATTTT
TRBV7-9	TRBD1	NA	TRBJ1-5	CASSSTGFNQPQHF	TGTGCCAGCAGCTCGACAGGGTTCAATCAGCCCCAGCATTTT
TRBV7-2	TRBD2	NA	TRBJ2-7	CASSLVASGYYEQYF	TGTGCCAGCAGCTTAGTTGCTAGCGGGTACTACGAGCAGTACTTC
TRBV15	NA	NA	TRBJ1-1	CATSRPGGLNTEAFF	TGTGCCACCAGCAGGCCGGGAGGGTTGAACACTGAAGCTTTCTTT
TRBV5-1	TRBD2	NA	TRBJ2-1	CASSETSGSYVNEQFF	TGCGCCAGCAGCGAAACTAGCGGGAGTTACGTCAATGAGCAGTTCTTC
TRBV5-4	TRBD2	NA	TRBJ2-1	CASSSGLAGGRRNEQFF	TGTGCCAGCAGCTCCGGACTAGCGGGAGGGCGAAGGAATGAGCAGTTCTTC
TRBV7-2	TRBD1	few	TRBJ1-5	CASSRQGSNQPQHF	TGTGCCAGCAGTCGACAGGGGAGCAATCAGCCCCAGCATTTT
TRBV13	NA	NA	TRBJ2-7	CASTRGSESYEQYF	TGTGCCAGCACACGGGGTAGCGAGTCCTACGAGCAGTACTTC
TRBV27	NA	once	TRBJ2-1	CASSLDRGAGAGNEQFF	TGTGCCAGCAGTTTGGACAGGGGAGCGGGAGCGGGCAATGAGCAGTTCTTC
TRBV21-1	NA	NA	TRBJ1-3	CASVHRGPSSGNTIYF	TGTGCCAGCGTCCACAGGGGACCTAGCTCTGGAAACACCATATATTTT
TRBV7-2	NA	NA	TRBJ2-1	CASSLEVLAVYEQFF	TGTGCCAGCAGCTTAGAGGTCCTCGCGGTCTATGAGCAGTTCTTC
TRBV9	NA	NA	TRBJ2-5	CASSVAGEETQYF	TGTGCCAGCAGCGTAGCGGGAGAGGAGACCCAGTACTTC
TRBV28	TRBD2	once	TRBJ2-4	CASSFFRRTSGKDIQYF	TGTGCCAGCAGTTTCTTTCGGCGGACTAGCGGGAAGGACATTCAGTACTTC